What follows are 30 T cell receptor beta chains derived from one specimen sequenced in a study of T-cell reconstitution after alpha-beta-depleted transplantation in children. It was with unique molecular identifiers that the TCRbeta library was prepared. TCRdb processed the PCR reads anew with MiXCR; each CDR3 protein has one entry. The sample shows about 240,000 distinct CDR3 sequences, around 12% of them seen only once. The sample was PBMCs from the stem cell graft donor, taken from the stem cell graft. Receptors originate from a human donor who donated a stem cell graft to a child with acute lymphoblastic leukemia.

This clonotype was seen repeatedly, ten times or more. The chain recombines TRBV6-1 with TRBJ1-5, with D unclear. Trimming took off 8 bases at V and 4 bases at J, with 12 bases between the two ends. CDR3 length: 13 amino acids. Per germline, CDR1 MNHNS and CDR2 SASEGT. Here the CDR3 reads CASRSTDNQPQHF. CDR3 coding DNA: TGTGCCAGCCGGTCCACGGATAATCAGCCCCAGCATTTT.

This clonotype was seen many times. The genes are TRBV11-2 and TRBJ1-1; possibly TRBD1 for D (5 bases). The germline V gene has CDR1 SGHAT and CDR2 FQNNGV. CDR3 length equals 13 residues. The ends were cut back, 3 bases at V and 6 bases at J, with 11 bases in the middle. The CDR3 nucleotides read TGTGCCAGCAGCTTGGGGGTCATGGCTGAAGCTTTCTTT. Translated, it gives CASSLGVMAEAFF.

The table lists this clonotype with many counts. The chain combines TRBV18 with TRBJ2-3; D uncertain. V lost 1 base and J 7 bases, leaving 9 bases between the germline ends. This CDR3 comprises 13 residues. Germline CDR1 KGHSH, CDR2 LQKENI. The chain's CDR3 is CASSPQSTYTQYF. DNA for the CDR3: TGTGCCAGCTCACCACAATCGACATATACGCAGTATTTT.

This clonotype was recorded at least ten times. V gene TRBV20-1 combines with J gene TRBJ2-7; TRBD2 might be the D (6 bases). Germline CDR1 is DFQATT and CDR2 is SNEGSKA (reference sequence). V was cut by 0 bases and J by 2 bases, with 14 bases left in between. CDR3 length equals 15 residues. CDR3 in amino acids: CSARDGGKATYEQYF. CDR3 in DNA: TGCAGTGCTAGAGACGGCGGGAAGGCAACCTACGAGCAGTACTTC.

This clonotype was counted many times. This chain uses TRBV10-3 with TRBJ1-1; maybe TRBD1 (5 bases). The ends were cut back, 9 bases at V and 5 bases at J, with 16 bases in the middle. The CDR3 loop spans 13 amino acids. The germline V gene encodes CDR1 ENHRY and CDR2 SYGVKD. CDR3: CAIRKGRETEAFF. The CDR3 coding sequence is TGTGCCATTCGTAAGGGACGGGAGACTGAAGCTTTCTTT.

The table lists this clonotype with many counts. It is unclear where the CDR3 begins or ends on the DNA, so no DNA is shown, and the CDR3 is as TCRdb lists it. The chain links TRBV7-9 to TRBJ1-6; TRBD1 was called by the table and not checked on the DNA. Ends included, the CDR3 has 18 residues. Germline lookup yields CDR1 SEHNR and CDR2 FQNEAQ (reference sequence). CDR3 sequence: CASSLMGFGAGYNSPLHF.

This clonotype was recorded many times. V gene TRBV7-2 combines with J gene TRBJ2-4; weak D call: TRBD2 (6 bases). Germline V gene sequence: CDR1 SGHTA, CDR2 FQGNSA. V was pared by 5 bases and J by 8 bases, with 19 bases between. The CDR3 is 15 residues long. CDR3 residues: CASSPRGDGMDIQYF. Here the CDR3 DNA reads TGTGCCAGCAGCCCCCGCGGGGACGGGATGGACATTCAGTACTTC. Full variable domain (outside the CDR3, taken from reference TRBV7-2 and TRBJ2-4): GAGVSQSPSNKVTEKGKDVELRCDPISGHTALYWYRQSLGQGLEFLIYFQGNSAPDKSGLPSDRFSAERTGGSVSTLTIQRTQQEDSAVYLCASSPRGDGMDIQYFGAGTRLSVL.

At least ten counts were recorded for this clonotype. The chain links TRBV3-1 to TRBJ2-5; TRBD2 matches at 8 bases. The CDR3 totals 16 residues. The V and J ends lost 1 base and 3 bases, in that order; junction bases with no gene match: 7. Looked up from germline, CDR1 is LGHDT and CDR2 is YNNKEL (reference sequence). The CDR3 DNA reads as TGTGCCAGCAGCCAAGTGTCCAGCGGGAGAGAAGAGACCCAGTACTTC. Its translation: CASSQVSSGREETQYF.

This clonotype was seen many times. Here the CDR3 DNA reads TGTGCCTGGAGTGGGGGCCTTGGTACGCAGTATTTT. Translating it yields CAWSGGLGTQYF. V usage is TRBV30 and J usage is TRBJ2-3, with D possibly matching TRBD1 (5 bases). Trimming left V 1 base short and J 8 bases short, with 10 bases between. Germline V gives CDR1 GTSNPN, CDR2 SVGIG (reference sequence). The CDR3 is 12 amino acids.

Note on this clonotype: A much bigger clone sits one base away, suggesting this may be a read error. The chain joins TRBV11-2 to TRBJ2-1, with 9 bases matching TRBD2. CDR1 and CDR2 (germline): SGHAT, FQNNGV. J was trimmed by 5 bases and V by 5 bases; bases with no gene match: 10. This CDR3 has 16 amino acids. The CDR3 DNA follows: TGTGCCAGCAGCCCGAGGACTAGCGTGCGAGACAATGAGCAGTTCTTC. Translation gives CASSPRTSVRDNEQFF.

This clonotype appeared many times. The gene calls are TRBV20-1 and TRBJ1-6; TRBD1 might be the D (5 bases). The CDR3 runs to 12 residues. CDR1 is DFQATT and CDR2 is SNEGSKA in the germline V gene (reference sequence). CDR3 sequence: CSGTWGGSPLHF. DNA for the CDR3: TGCAGCGGGACTTGGGGGGGTTCACCCCTCCACTTT.

The CDR3 nucleotides are TGTGCCAGCAGCTTTGGGACAGTCGAGGAGCAGTACTTC. It codes for CASSFGTVEEQYF. The rearrangement joins TRBV5-6 to TRBJ2-7, with 7 nucleotides matching TRBD1. The CDR3 is made up of 13 amino acids. V shed 2 bases, J shed 7 bases, and the junction held 6 bases outside the gene matches. In germline, CDR1 is SGHDT, CDR2 YYEEEE.

This clonotype was counted ten times or more. The chain is built from TRBV12-3 or TRBV12-4 and TRBJ1-2, with 7 bases lining up with TRBD1. J was trimmed by 0 bases and V by 6 bases; bases with no gene match: 1. The CDR3 is 13 amino acids. Here the CDR3 reads CASRGTANYGYTF. The CDR3 nucleotides read TGTGCCAGCAGGGGGACAGCTAACTATGGCTACACCTTC.

There are a few counts of this clonotype. The chain links TRBV29-1 to TRBJ2-6; D is unclear. The CDR3 covers 14 residues. Trimming took off 6 bases at V and 0 bases at J, with 9 bases between the two ends. CDR1 is SQVTM, CDR2 ANQGSEA, per germline. In DNA form, the CDR3 reads TGCAGCGTCGAGCCAGTCTCTGGGGCCAACGTCCTGACTTTC. Translated, it gives CSVEPVSGANVLTF.

The CDR3 loop is CASSLGDRGLYGYTF. The CDR3 coding sequence is TGTGCCAGCAGCTTGGGGGACAGGGGGCTTTATGGCTACACCTTC. V and J are TRBV7-2 and TRBJ1-2; 12 bases are shared with TRBD1. CDR3 size: 15 residues. J gave up 5 bases and V 3 bases, and 4 bases lay outside the gene matches. Germline CDR1 is SGHTA and CDR2 is FQGNSA.

This clonotype has at least ten counts. The V gene is TRBV27, the J gene TRBJ2-3, with 8 bases matching TRBD2. The CDR3 has 16 residues. The germline gives CDR1 MNHEY, CDR2 SMNVEV (reference sequence). The J segment lost 1 base and the V segment lost 8 bases, leaving 11 bases of the junction unmatched. As DNA, the CDR3 is TGTGCCAGCGGCTTGTCTCTCGGGAGGGGCACAGATACGCAGTATTTT. Encoded protein: CASGLSLGRGTDTQYF.

For this clonotype: A read error may produce the germline difference seen at one junction end. The rearrangement links TRBV12-3 or TRBV12-4 to TRBJ2-6; 7 bases are shared with TRBD1. The CDR3 totals 17 residues. This CDR3 reads CASSSATGLAGANGLTF. CDR3 in DNA: TGTGCCAGCAGTTCGGCGACAGGGTTGGCTGGGGCCAACGGCCTGACTTTC.

This clonotype was recorded at least ten times. The chain carries TRBV12-3 or TRBV12-4 and TRBJ1-1; D is unresolved. Deletions cut 5 bases from V and 1 base from J, with 2 bases between. The CDR3 is 11 residues long. The CDR3 spells CASSTNTEAFF. DNA of the CDR3: TGTGCCAGCAGTACGAACACTGAAGCTTTCTTT.

This clonotype was seen ten or more times. The gene calls are TRBV12-3 or TRBV12-4 and TRBJ2-2; TRBD2 agrees at 8 bases. With 6 bases clipped from V and 5 bases from J, the junction kept 8 bases outside the gene matches. This CDR3 is built from 15 residues. In DNA, the CDR3 is TGTGCCAGCAGCCTCGGGGGGGCCCCGACCGGGGAGCTGTTTTTT. Amino acids: CASSLGGAPTGELFF.

V usage is TRBV10-1 and J usage is TRBJ2-3; 9 nucleotides agree with TRBD1. Trimming removed 6 bases from V and 1 base from J; junction bases left unmatched: 17. The CDR3 totals 19 residues. CDR1 and CDR2 from the germline V gene are WNHNN and SYGVQD (reference sequence). The CDR3 spells CASSAGTGRGLARTDTQYF. The CDR3 nucleotides read TGCGCCAGCAGCGCGGGGACAGGGAGAGGCTTGGCGCGCACAGATACGCAGTATTTT.

This clonotype was observed many times. In nucleotides, the CDR3 is TGTGCCACCTATGACACCCAAGAGACCCAGTACTTC. This gives the protein CATYDTQETQYF. This sequence joins TRBV27 and TRBJ2-5, with D unresolved. Germline CDR1 MNHEY, CDR2 SMNVEV (reference sequence). This CDR3 is built from 12 residues. Trimming removed 10 bases at V and 1 base at J, with 10 bases between.

The chain combines TRBV25-1 with TRBJ1-3, with 9 bases aligning to TRBD1. CDR1 is MGHDK and CDR2 is SYGVNS in the germline V gene. CDR3 length equals 17 residues. V dropped 4 bases and J dropped 7; count of bases not matched to a gene: 14. The CDR3 nucleotides are TGTGCCAGCAGTGGAGGGACAGGGAGGCGGTCCAGGAACACCATATATTTT. The encoded protein is CASSGGTGRRSRNTIYF.

This clonotype occurred many times. CDR3 bases: TGCGCCAGCAGCTTGCCCCGGACACGGGGGGGGCAGTATTTT. This translates into CASSLPRTRGGQYF. The chain couples TRBV5-1 to TRBJ2-3; 8 bases agree with TRBD2. Germline V gene lookup returns CDR1 SGHRS and CDR2 YFSETQ. The CDR3 contains 14 residues. V shed 1 base, J shed 11 bases, and the junction held 9 bases outside the gene matches.

In its sample, this clonotype was seen many times. The chain employs TRBV20-1 and TRBJ2-3; 14 positions agree with TRBD2. V lost 3 bases and J lost 4; bases outside the gene matches: 9. CDR3 length: 17 residues. Germline-derived CDR1 and CDR2 are DFQATT and SNEGSKA (reference sequence). The CDR3 loop is CSARPQPTSGGADTQYF. DNA for the CDR3: TGCAGTGCTAGGCCACAGCCGACTAGCGGGGGGGCAGATACGCAGTATTTT.

This clonotype was observed at least ten times. This chain uses TRBV9 with TRBJ2-4, with 7 bases lining up with TRBD1. The CDR3 is 13 amino acids. With V trimmed by 4 bases and J by 4 bases, 2 bases remained unmatched. The germline gives CDR1 SGDLS, CDR2 YYNGEE. The DNA for the CDR3 is TGTGCCAGCAGCACGGGACAGAAAAACATTCAGTACTTC. This codes for CASSTGQKNIQYF.

This clonotype has ten or more counts. The J gene is TRBJ2-1, the V gene TRBV20-1, with a weak D call TRBD2 (5 bases). The CDR3 length is 15 residues. The V and J ends lost 0 bases and 7 bases respectively, with 16 bases between them. Per the germline V gene, CDR1 is DFQATT and CDR2 is SNEGSKA (reference sequence). Written as DNA, the CDR3 is TGCAGTGCTAGAGATCAGGTAGGACTCCAGAATGAGCAGTTCTTC. Translated: CSARDQVGLQNEQFF.

This clonotype was observed a single time. The V gene is TRBV7-9, the J gene TRBJ2-7; 8 bases map to TRBD2. Trimming at V came to 5 bases and at J to 7 bases, leaving 10 bases not matched to a gene. The CDR3 contains 14 residues. Germline values: CDR1 SEHNR, CDR2 FQNEAQ (reference sequence). This chain's CDR3 is CASSHGTSAPEQYF. The DNA for the CDR3 is TGTGCCAGCAGCCATGGGACTAGTGCGCCTGAGCAGTACTTC.

This clonotype was recorded many times. The V gene is TRBV29-1, the J gene TRBJ2-5, with D unclear. Germline V lookup: CDR1 SQVTM, CDR2 ANQGSEA. The CDR3 consists of 14 residues. V lost 1 base, J lost 1 base, and 10 bases lay in between. Here the CDR3 reads CSVEGLGLQETQYF. The CDR3 coding sequence is TGCAGCGTTGAAGGTTTAGGCCTCCAAGAGACCCAGTACTTC.

This clonotype was counted many times. The genes are TRBV20-1 and TRBJ2-7, with TRBD2 matching over 10 bases. The CDR3 is made up of 14 amino acids. CDR1 is DFQATT, CDR2 SNEGSKA, per germline (reference sequence). After removal of 4 bases from V and 3 bases from J, the junction contained 6 bases not matched to a gene. CDR3 nucleotide sequence: TGCAGTGCTATTAGGACTAGCGGAGGCTACGAGCAGTACTTC. This encodes CSAIRTSGGYEQYF.

This clonotype has ten or more counts. The chain uses TRBV30 and TRBJ2-6, with unresolved D. V was shortened by 3 bases and J by 4 bases, with 1 base between the two germline ends. Germline V gene lookup returns CDR1 GTSNPN and CDR2 SVGIG (reference sequence). This CDR3 comprises 11 residues. DNA for the CDR3: TGTGCCTGGAGCGGGGCCAACGTCCTGACTTTC. Translation: CAWSGANVLTF.